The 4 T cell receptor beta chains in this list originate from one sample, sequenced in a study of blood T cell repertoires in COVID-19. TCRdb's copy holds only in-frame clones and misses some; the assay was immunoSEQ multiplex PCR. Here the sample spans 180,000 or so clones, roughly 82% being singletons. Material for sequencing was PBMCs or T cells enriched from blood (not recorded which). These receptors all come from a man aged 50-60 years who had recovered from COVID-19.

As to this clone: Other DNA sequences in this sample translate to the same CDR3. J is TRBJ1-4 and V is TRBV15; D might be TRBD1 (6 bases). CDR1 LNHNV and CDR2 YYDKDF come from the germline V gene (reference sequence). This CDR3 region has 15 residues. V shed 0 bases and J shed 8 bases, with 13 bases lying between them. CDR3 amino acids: CATSRDRGGGEKLFF. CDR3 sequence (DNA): TGTGCCACCAGCAGAGATCGTGGGGGCGGGGAAAAACTGTTTTTT.

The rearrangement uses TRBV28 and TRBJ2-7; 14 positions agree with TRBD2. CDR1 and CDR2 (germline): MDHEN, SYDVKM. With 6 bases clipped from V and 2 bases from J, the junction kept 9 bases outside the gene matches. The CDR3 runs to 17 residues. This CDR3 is CASRGRLTSGRAYEQYF. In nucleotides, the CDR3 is TGTGCCAGCAGGGGGCGATTGACTAGCGGGAGGGCCTACGAGCAGTACTTC.

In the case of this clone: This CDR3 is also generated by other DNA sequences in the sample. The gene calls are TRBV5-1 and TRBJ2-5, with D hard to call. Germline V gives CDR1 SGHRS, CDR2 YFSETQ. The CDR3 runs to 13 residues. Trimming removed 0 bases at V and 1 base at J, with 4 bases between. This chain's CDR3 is CASSLGSQETQYF. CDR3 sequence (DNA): TGCGCCAGCAGCTTGGGGAGCCAAGAGACCCAGTACTTC.

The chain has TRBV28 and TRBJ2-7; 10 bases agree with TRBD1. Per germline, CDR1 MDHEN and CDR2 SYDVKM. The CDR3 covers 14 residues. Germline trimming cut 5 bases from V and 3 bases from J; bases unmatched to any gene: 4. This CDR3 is CASSQGDRGYEQYF. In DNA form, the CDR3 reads TGTGCCAGCAGTCAAGGGGACAGGGGCTACGAGCAGTACTTC.